This T cell receptor (beta chain) was profiled in a study of blood T cell repertoires in COVID-19. Overall study: The origin of the acute and convalescent COVID-19 samples was the United States, Italy and Spain. PBMCs, B-cell-depleted T cells, or T cells provided the cDNA or gDNA that made up the material.

The Seattle site enrolled patients during active infection and followed them longitudinally. The ends were cut back, 3 bases at V and 4 bases at J, with 17 bases in the middle. The CDR3 loop spans 15 amino acids. Germline CDR1 and CDR2: SGDLS and YYNGEE. Profiling relied on immunoSEQ multiplex PCR, and the TCRdb table lists in-frame clones only, not all of them. The table has 120,000 or so clones, almost 90% seen once. The receptor's source is a woman in her sixties or seventies with COVID-19, enrolled during active disease. The V and J genes are TRBV9 and TRBJ2-7, with TRBD2 as a possible D gene (7 bases). The sequencing sample was made of peripheral blood. The DNA of the CDR3 is TGTGCCAGCAGCGCAACCCAGGGGAGGGGATACGAGCAGTACTTC. This codes for CASSATQGRGYEQYF. Looking up the rest from reference TRBV9 and TRBJ2-7 gives the full variable domain: DSGVTQTPKHLITATGQRVTLRCSPRSGDLSVYWYQQSLDQGLQFLIQYYNGEERAKGNILERFSAQQFPDLHSELNLSSLELGDSALYFCASSATQGRGYEQYFGPGTRLTVT.